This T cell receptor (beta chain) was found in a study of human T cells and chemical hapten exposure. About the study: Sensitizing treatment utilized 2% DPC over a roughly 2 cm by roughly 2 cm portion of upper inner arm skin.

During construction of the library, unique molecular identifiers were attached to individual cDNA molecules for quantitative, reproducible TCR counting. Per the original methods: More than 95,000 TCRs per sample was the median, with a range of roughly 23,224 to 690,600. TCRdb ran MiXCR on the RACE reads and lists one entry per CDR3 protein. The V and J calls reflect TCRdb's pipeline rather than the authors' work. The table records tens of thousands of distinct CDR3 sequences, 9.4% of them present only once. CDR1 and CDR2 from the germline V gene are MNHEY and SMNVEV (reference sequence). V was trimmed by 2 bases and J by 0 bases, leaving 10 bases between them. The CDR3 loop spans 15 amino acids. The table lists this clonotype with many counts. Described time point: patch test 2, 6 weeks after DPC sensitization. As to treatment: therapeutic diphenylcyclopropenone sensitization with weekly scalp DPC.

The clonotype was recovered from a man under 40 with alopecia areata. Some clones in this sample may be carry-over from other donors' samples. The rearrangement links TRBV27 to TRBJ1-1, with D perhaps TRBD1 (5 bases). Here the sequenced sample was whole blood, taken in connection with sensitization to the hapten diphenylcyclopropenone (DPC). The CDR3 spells CASSLRSGVNTEAFF. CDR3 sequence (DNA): TGTGCCAGCAGTTTACGGTCGGGGGTGAACACTGAAGCTTTCTTT.